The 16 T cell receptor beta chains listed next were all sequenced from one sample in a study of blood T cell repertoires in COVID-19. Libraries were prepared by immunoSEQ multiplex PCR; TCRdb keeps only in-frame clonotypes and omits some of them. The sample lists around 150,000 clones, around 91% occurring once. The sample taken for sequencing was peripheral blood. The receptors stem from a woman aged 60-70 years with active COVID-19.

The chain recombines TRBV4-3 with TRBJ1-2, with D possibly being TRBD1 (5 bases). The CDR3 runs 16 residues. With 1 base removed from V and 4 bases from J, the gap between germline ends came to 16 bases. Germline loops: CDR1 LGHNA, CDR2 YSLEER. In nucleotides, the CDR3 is TGCGCCAGCAGCCAAGTGGGCGGGGGAAGTGGCTATGGCTACACCTTC. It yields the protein CASSQVGGGSGYGYTF.

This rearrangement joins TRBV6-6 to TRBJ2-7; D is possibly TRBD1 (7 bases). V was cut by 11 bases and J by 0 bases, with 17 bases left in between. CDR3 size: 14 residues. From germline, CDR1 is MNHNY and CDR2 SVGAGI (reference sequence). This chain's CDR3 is CAAGGQQSSYEQYF. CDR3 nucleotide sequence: TGTGCCGCAGGGGGGCAGCAGAGCTCCTACGAGCAGTACTTC.

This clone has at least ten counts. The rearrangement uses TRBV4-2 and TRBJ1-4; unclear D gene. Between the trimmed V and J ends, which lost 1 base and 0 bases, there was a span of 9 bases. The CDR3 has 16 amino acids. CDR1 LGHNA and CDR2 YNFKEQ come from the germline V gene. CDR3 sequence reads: CASSQGEAATNEKLFF. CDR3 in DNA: TGTGCCAGCAGCCAAGGAGAGGCAGCAACTAATGAAAAACTGTTTTTT.

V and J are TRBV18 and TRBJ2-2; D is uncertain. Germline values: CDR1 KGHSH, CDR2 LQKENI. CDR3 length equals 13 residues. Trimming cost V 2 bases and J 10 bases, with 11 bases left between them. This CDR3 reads CASSPAVVEELFF. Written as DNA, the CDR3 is TGTGCCAGCTCACCAGCCGTAGTCGAGGAGCTGTTTTTT. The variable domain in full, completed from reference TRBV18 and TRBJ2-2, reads NAGVMQNPRHLVRRRGQEARLRCSPMKGHSHVYWYRQLPEEGLKFMVYLQKENIIDESGMPKERFSAEFPKEGPSILRIQQVVRGDSAAYFCASSPAVVEELFFGEGSRLTVL.

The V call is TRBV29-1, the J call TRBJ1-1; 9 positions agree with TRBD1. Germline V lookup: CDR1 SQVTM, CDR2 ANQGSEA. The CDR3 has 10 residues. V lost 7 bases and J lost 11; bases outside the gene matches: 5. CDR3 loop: CSAGDRDAFF. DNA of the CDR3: TGCAGCGCGGGGGACAGGGACGCTTTCTTT. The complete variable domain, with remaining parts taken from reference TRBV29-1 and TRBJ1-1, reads SAVISQKPSRDICQRGTSLTIQCQVDSQVTMMFWYRQQPGQSLTLIATANQGSEATYESGFVIDKFPISRPNLTFSTLTVSNMSPEDSSIYLCSAGDRDAFFGQGTRLTVV.

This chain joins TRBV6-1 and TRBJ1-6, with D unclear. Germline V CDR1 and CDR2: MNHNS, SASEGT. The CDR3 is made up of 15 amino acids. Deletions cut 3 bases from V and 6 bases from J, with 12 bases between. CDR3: CASSESLGVNSPLHF. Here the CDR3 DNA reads TGTGCCAGCAGTGAGAGCTTAGGAGTTAATTCACCCCTCCACTTT.

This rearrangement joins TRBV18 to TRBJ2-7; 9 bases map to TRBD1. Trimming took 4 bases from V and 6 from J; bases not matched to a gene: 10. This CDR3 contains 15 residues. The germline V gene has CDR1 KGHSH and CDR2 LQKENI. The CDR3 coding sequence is TGTGCCAGCTCACTCTCTATGGGGACAGGGTCCGAGCAGTACTTC. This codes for CASSLSMGTGSEQYF.

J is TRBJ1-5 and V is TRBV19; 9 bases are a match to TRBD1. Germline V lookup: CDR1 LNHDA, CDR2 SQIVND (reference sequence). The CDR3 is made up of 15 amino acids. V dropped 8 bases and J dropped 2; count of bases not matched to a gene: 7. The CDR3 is CASQRGQGGNQPQHF. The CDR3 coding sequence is TGTGCCAGTCAGAGGGGACAGGGTGGCAATCAGCCCCAGCATTTT.

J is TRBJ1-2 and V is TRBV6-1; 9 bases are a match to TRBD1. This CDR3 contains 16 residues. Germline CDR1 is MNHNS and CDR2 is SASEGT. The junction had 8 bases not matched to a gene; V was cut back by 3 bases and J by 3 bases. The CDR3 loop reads CASSEGTGSLYYGYTF. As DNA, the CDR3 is TGTGCCAGCAGTGAGGGGACAGGGTCCCTTTACTATGGCTACACCTTC.

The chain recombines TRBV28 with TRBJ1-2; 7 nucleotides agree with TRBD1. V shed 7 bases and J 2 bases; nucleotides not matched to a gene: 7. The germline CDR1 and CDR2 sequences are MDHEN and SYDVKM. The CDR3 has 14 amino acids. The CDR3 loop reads CASKIDRVNYGYTF. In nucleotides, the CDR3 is TGTGCCAGCAAAATAGACAGGGTAAACTATGGCTACACCTTC.

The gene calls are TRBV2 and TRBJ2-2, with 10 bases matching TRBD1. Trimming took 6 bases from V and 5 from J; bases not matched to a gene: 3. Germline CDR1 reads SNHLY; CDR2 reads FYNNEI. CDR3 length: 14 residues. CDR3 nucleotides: TGTGCCAGCAGGGACAGGGGGTGGACCGGGGAGCTGTTTTTT. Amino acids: CASRDRGWTGELFF.

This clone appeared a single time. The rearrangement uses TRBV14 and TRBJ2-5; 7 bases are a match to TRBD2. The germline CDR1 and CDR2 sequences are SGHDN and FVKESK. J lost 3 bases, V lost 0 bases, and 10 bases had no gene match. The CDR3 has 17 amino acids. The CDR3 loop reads CASSQEGLAVRKETQYF. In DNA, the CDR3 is TGTGCCAGCAGCCAAGAGGGGCTAGCGGTTCGCAAAGAGACCCAGTACTTC.

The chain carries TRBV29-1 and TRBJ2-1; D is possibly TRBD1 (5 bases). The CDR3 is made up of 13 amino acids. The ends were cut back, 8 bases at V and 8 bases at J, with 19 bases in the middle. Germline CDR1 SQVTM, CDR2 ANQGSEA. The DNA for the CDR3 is TGCAGCACACAAAACACAGGTTTTGATGAGCAGTTCTTC. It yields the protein CSTQNTGFDEQFF.

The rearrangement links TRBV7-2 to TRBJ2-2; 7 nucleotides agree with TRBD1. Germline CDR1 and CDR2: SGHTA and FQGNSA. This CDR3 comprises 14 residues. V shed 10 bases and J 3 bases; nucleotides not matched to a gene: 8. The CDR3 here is CANKGAKDTGELFF. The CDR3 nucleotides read TGTGCCAACAAGGGGGCTAAGGACACCGGGGAGCTGTTTTTT.

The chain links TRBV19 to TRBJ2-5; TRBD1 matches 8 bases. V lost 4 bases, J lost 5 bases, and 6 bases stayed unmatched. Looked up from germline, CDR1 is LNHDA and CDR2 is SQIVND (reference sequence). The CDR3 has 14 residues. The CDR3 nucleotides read TGTGCCAGTAGTACCTCAGGGGGCCGGGAGACCCAGTACTTC. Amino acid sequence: CASSTSGGRETQYF.

In DNA, the CDR3 is TGTGCCAGCAGCCCCTCCCGGAGCACAGATACGCAGTATTTT. Encoded protein: CASSPSRSTDTQYF. The chain carries TRBV11-3 and TRBJ2-3; D remains ambiguous. V was trimmed by 5 bases and J by 0 bases, leaving 9 bases between them. The CDR3 is 14 amino acids. In germline, CDR1 is SGHNT, CDR2 YENEEA.